This TCR beta chain stems from a study of CD8+ T cells in alopecia areata (dated by TCRdb to 2016 to 2018). General notes on the study: The treated patients took part in an open-label pilot trial in which moderate-to-severe alopecia areata was treated with oral tofacitinib at 5 to 10 mg twice daily. The study used high-throughput TCRbeta sequencing to examine T cell clonal expansion in alopecia areata, in both the C3H/HeJ mouse model and human patients. In humans, TCRbeta sequencing was performed on scalp tissue and on sorted CD4+ and CD8+ peripheral blood T cells from healthy controls and from patients with patchy or totalis/universalis alopecia areata. TCRbeta CDR3 regions were amplified by immunoSEQ multiplex PCR using 35 Vbeta forward and 13 Jbeta reverse primers. The RNA source kit depended on sample type: the PAXgene miRNA kit for fixed scalp, the miRNeasy kit for PBMCs, and the RNeasy kit for mouse skin. Disease severity in treated patients was measured with the SALT score, which quantifies the percentage of affected scalp surface area. Tofacitinib was administered for 6 to 18 months, and 6 months of follow-up off drug were then conducted to assess delayed response and recurrence. Tofacitinib-treated patients had biopsies at baseline and at 4 and 24 weeks of treatment, with a later scalp biopsy in several patients. Scalp clonality was compared across normal scalp (n=4), patchy alopecia areata scalp (n=8), and alopecia totalis/universalis scalp (n=8).

The intended sense of this specimen's time point label: 20 to 30 weeks on oral tofacitinib. The treatment or condition label corresponds to: oral pan-JAK inhibitor, 5-10 mg twice daily. Lesional scalp punch biopsies and peripheral blood were collected from alopecia areata patients. PBMCs were isolated by density centrifugation and stained for CD3, CD4 and CD8, and CD4+ and CD8+ T cells were sorted on a FACSAria. The study at large found these results: Because the treated cohort was small and had just a single nonresponder, larger studies are needed to establish links between baseline CD8+ expansion and response. Scalp TCR repertoire analysis is complicated because resident alphabeta T cells in normal human skin are also sequenced, whereas mouse skin is dominated by gammadelta T cells. Lesional scalp, especially in alopecia totalis/universalis, showed higher clonality and more expanded CD8+ clones than normal scalp, suggesting antigenic drive. Shared TCR sequences between patients were less evident than in mice, which may be partly attributable to HLA diversity in the patient population. During tofacitinib treatment, many expanded lesional clones remained in scalp and blood, and this persistence may partly explain relapse after treatment is stopped. Tofacitinib significantly decreased scalp clonality and the number of expanded CD8+ clones among the top 100 scalp clones.

A note on this clone: Its antigen remains undetermined. No clone much larger than this one lies a single base away; base qualities are absent.

The cysteine opens and the phenylalanine closes a CDR3 of 12 amino acids. The kept DNA is CDR3 alone, 36 bases in frame from the first base. V was cut back by 5 bases and J by 5 bases, leaving a gap of 9 bases between them. According to the germline V gene (reference sequence), CDR1 reads PRHDT and CDR2 reads FYEKMQ. The library came from the immunoSEQ multiplex PCR assay. For TCR sequencing, RNA was extracted from every sample and reverse transcribed into cDNA to serve as template. First-strand cDNA was synthesized using SuperScript III with a 2:1 mix of oligo-dT and random hexamers. A synthetic immune receptor repertoire was used to gauge amplification bias, and whatever bias remained was removed computationally. Per the source publication's procedure: Raw reads were preprocessed to remove errors, and CDR3 was defined according to IMGT conventions as the region from the conserved cysteine to phenylalanine. Clonality was computed as 1 minus the Shannon entropy, with the entropy normalized by log2 of the number of productive unique TCRs. Whether each scalp clone was CD4 or CD8 was inferred by checking scalp TCRbeta sequences against the CD4 and CD8 repertoires from sorted blood. Not all clones reach the TCRdb copy of this immuneACCESS table, which keeps in-frame sequences only. Checked studies attribute under half of the gap to unresolved V genes and leave the rest unexplained. The V and J calls and clone size are taken from that table; D and trimming were inferred from the DNA. The sample table contains around 200,000 clones; only one count was recorded for roughly 62% of them. Together, the top ten hold roughly 12% of the sample.

The TCR sequence derives from a human donor with alopecia areata. The source was CD8+ T cells sorted from blood, collected at week 24, from a patient treated with tofacitinib. Recombination connected TRBV13 to TRBJ2-5; the D gene assignment is ambiguous. CDR3 protein: CASSPDGETQYF. The nucleotide sequence is given as TGTGCCAGCAGCCCGGACGGGGAGACCCAGTACTTC.